The rows below give T cell receptor beta chains drawn from one sample of a study of T cell responses to AZD1222 COVID-19 vaccine. The table came from immunoSEQ multiplex PCR; TCRdb's copy has only in-frame clones and leaves some out. The sample holds approximately 130,000 clones, 93% seen once. Specimen: peripheral blood, collected on day 0 of AZD1222 vaccination. All receptors derive from an adult in good health. Each CDR3 is given with its conserved first and last residue. The D gene is left open where the match is weak. A clone size is listed for some rows: how often the clone was seen (once, few, many), or a class if it is expanded.

D	size	V	length	J	CDR3	DNA
NA	NA	TRBV14	14	TRBJ2-1	CASSQKVGGNEQFF	TGTGCCAGCAGCCAAAAGGTTGGCGGGAATGAGCAGTTCTTC
NA	once	TRBV5-4	15	TRBJ2-7	CASSPKGGLHYEQYF	TGTGCCAGCAGTCCAAAAGGGGGACTGCATTACGAGCAGTACTTC
NA	NA	TRBV27	11	TRBJ2-7	CASSLRGEQYF	TGTGCCAGCAGTCTCAGGGGTGAGCAGTACTTC
TRBD2	once	TRBV9	15	TRBJ2-7	CASSPRASGVHEQYF	TGTGCCAGCAGCCCACGGGCTAGCGGGGTGCACGAGCAGTACTTC
TRBD1	NA	TRBV25-1	15	TRBJ1-2	CASSLTGGRDYGYTF	TGTGCCAGCAGTTTGACAGGGGGCAGGGACTATGGCTACACCTTC
NA	NA	TRBV7-9	16	TRBJ2-2	CASSDPGRHFSGELFF	TGTGCCAGCAGCGACCCGGGACGACATTTCTCCGGGGAGCTGTTTTTT
NA	NA	TRBV4-1	12	TRBJ2-7	CASSPQGYEQYF	TGCGCCAGCAGCCCCCAAGGGTACGAGCAGTACTTC
TRBD1	NA	TRBV5-5	14	TRBJ1-5	CASSRDRWNQPQHF	TGTGCCAGCAGCCGGGACAGGTGGAATCAGCCCCAGCATTTT
NA	NA	TRBV15	13	TRBJ1-6	CATTYHESSPLHF	TGTGCCACCACCTACCATGAGAGTTCACCCCTCCACTTT
NA	once	TRBV6-4	15	TRBJ2-1	CASSKGASSYNEQFF	TGTGCCAGCAGTAAAGGGGCTAGCTCCTACAATGAGCAGTTCTTC
NA	NA	TRBV5-1	14	TRBJ1-1	CASSLEPGYTEAFF	TGCGCCAGCAGCTTGGAACCGGGCTACACTGAAGCTTTCTTT
NA	NA	TRBV23-1	15	TRBJ1-6	CASSQSMTVNSPLHF	TGCGCCAGCAGTCAATCGATGACAGTCAATTCACCCCTCCACTTT
NA	NA	TRBV29-1	14	TRBJ2-1	CSVGWTLPYNEQFF	TGCAGCGTTGGATGGACTTTGCCCTACAATGAGCAGTTCTTC
NA	NA	TRBV18	19	TRBJ1-1	CASSPPQGSRGLMNTEAFF	TGTGCCAGCTCACCACCGCAAGGGTCACGGGGGTTAATGAACACTGAAGCTTTCTTT
TRBD1	NA	TRBV19	17	TRBJ1-5	CASSMPIRQGGNQPQHF	TGTGCCAGTAGTATGCCCATACGACAGGGAGGAAATCAGCCCCAGCATTTT
NA	NA	TRBV30	14	TRBJ2-7	CAWSVRWRTYEQYF	TGTGCCTGGAGTGTAAGGTGGCGGACCTACGAGCAGTACTTC
NA	NA	TRBV12-3/TRBV12-4	12	TRBJ2-3	CASSPSLDTQYF	TGTGCCAGCAGTCCCTCTTTGGATACGCAGTATTTT
TRBD1	NA	TRBV6-4	17	TRBJ1-2	CVQGVSNLHLSNYGYTF	TGTGTTCAGGGGGTTAGCAACCTCCACCTAAGTAACTATGGCTACACCTTC
TRBD2	NA	TRBV27	13	TRBJ2-1	CAVGGFGYNEQFF	TGTGCGGTGGGGGGGTTTGGTTACAATGAGCAGTTCTTC
TRBD1	NA	TRBV6-5	13	TRBJ1-2	CASRVDRVYGYTF	TGTGCCAGCAGAGTGGACAGGGTTTATGGCTACACCTTC
NA	NA	TRBV7-9	16	TRBJ1-6	CASSLAMGYRGSPLHF	TGTGCCAGCAGCTTAGCGATGGGATATAGGGGTTCACCCCTCCACTTT
TRBD1	NA	TRBV27	16	TRBJ2-7	CASSTSGQRSSYEQYF	TGTGCCAGCAGTACATCGGGACAGCGGAGCTCCTACGAGCAGTACTTC
NA	NA	TRBV25-1	15	TRBJ1-6	CASSEYQVYNSPLHF	TGTGCCAGCAGTGAATATCAAGTCTATAATTCACCCCTCCACTTT
NA	NA	TRBV12-3/TRBV12-4	13	TRBJ1-2	CASSLNSNYGYTF	TGTGCCAGCAGTTTAAACAGTAACTATGGCTACACCTTC
NA	NA	TRBV5-8	11	TRBJ1-1	CASSRHAEAFF	TGTGCCAGCAGCAGACACGCTGAAGCTTTCTTT
TRBD1	NA	TRBV6-6	15	TRBJ1-4	CASNIQGATNEKLFF	TGTGCCAGCAATATACAGGGGGCAACTAATGAAAAACTGTTTTTT
NA	few	TRBV10-2	12	TRBJ2-1	CASRVGRNEQFF	TGCGCCAGCAGAGTAGGGCGGAATGAGCAGTTCTTC
NA	NA	TRBV11-3	14	TRBJ2-2	CASRYRTNTGELFF	TGTGCCAGCAGATACAGGACGAACACCGGGGAGCTGTTTTTT
TRBD1	NA	TRBV12-5	14	TRBJ2-5	CASGLGQGKETQYF	TGTGCTAGTGGTTTGGGACAGGGCAAAGAGACCCAGTACTTC
NA	few	TRBV7-9	14	TRBJ2-7	CASSLRADSYEQYF	TGTGCCAGCAGCTTAAGGGCAGATTCCTACGAGCAGTACTTC
TRBD1	NA	TRBV5-6	12	TRBJ1-1	CASSPGTVEAFF	TGTGCCAGCAGCCCCGGGACAGTTGAAGCTTTCTTT
NA	NA	TRBV19	14	TRBJ2-5	CASSPHSFQETQYF	TGTGCCAGTAGTCCACATTCCTTCCAAGAGACCCAGTACTTC
TRBD2	NA	TRBV19	16	TRBJ2-3	CASSILSGGNTDTQYF	TGTGCCAGTAGTATCCTTAGCGGGGGGAACACAGATACGCAGTATTTT
NA	NA	TRBV5-1	16	TRBJ2-2	CASSRQGPVGTGELFF	TGCGCCAGCAGCCGCCAGGGCCCTGTTGGGACCGGGGAGCTGTTTTTT
NA	NA	TRBV5-1	14	TRBJ2-7	CASSLDKGVYEQYF	TGCGCCAGCAGCTTGGATAAGGGTGTGTACGAGCAGTACTTC
TRBD1	NA	TRBV12-3/TRBV12-4	13	TRBJ1-2	CASSLTGDYGYTF	TGTGCCAGCAGTCTGACAGGGGACTATGGCTACACCTTC
TRBD1	NA	TRBV7-9	14	TRBJ1-4	CASSSGGAGEKLFF	TGTGCCAGCAGCTCAGGGGGCGCGGGTGAAAAACTGTTTTTT
NA	NA	TRBV25-1	14	TRBJ1-1	CASSEFGGGTEAFF	TGTGCCAGCAGTGAATTTGGGGGGGGTACTGAAGCTTTCTTT
TRBD1	NA	TRBV18	13	TRBJ2-2	CASSPDRAGELFF	TGTGCCAGCTCTCCGGACAGGGCCGGGGAGCTGTTTTTT
NA	NA	TRBV6-1	14	TRBJ1-4	CASSERRTGEKLFF	TGTGCCAGCAGTGAGCGCAGGACGGGTGAAAAACTGTTTTTT
TRBD1	NA	TRBV5-1	16	TRBJ2-1	CASSLEGQALDSEQFF	TGCGCCAGCAGCTTGGAGGGACAGGCCCTAGATAGTGAGCAGTTCTTC
NA	NA	TRBV27	13	TRBJ1-1	CASSLSWQTEAFF	TGTGCCAGCAGTTTATCATGGCAGACTGAAGCTTTCTTT
NA	NA	TRBV19	13	TRBJ1-4	CASSIKWDEKLFF	TGTGCCAGTAGTATTAAATGGGATGAAAAACTGTTTTTT
TRBD1	NA	TRBV11-2	14	TRBJ1-1	CASKKTGENTEAFF	TGTGCCAGCAAGAAGACAGGGGAGAACACTGAAGCTTTCTTT
TRBD1	NA	TRBV9	16	TRBJ2-5	CASSHHRDRGRETQYF	TGTGCCAGCAGCCACCACCGGGACAGGGGGCGCGAGACCCAGTACTTC
TRBD1	NA	TRBV7-9	16	TRBJ1-4	CASSRQGTSTNEKLFF	TGTGCCAGCAGCCGACAGGGGACTTCAACTAATGAAAAACTGTTTTTT